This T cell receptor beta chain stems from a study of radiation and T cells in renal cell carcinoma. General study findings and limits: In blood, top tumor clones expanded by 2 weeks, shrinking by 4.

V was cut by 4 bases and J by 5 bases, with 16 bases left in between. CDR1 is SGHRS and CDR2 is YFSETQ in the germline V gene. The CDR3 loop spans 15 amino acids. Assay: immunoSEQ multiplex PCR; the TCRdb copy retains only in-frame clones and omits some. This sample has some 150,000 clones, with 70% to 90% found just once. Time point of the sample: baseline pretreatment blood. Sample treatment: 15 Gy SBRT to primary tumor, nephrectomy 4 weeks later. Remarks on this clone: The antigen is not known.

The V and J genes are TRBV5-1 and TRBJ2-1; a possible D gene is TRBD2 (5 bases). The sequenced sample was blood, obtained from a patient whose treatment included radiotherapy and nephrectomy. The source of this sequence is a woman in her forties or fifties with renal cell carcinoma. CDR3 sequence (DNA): TGCGCCAGCAGCCCTTGGAGGACCGGACACAATGAGCAGTTCTTC. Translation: CASSPWRTGHNEQFF.